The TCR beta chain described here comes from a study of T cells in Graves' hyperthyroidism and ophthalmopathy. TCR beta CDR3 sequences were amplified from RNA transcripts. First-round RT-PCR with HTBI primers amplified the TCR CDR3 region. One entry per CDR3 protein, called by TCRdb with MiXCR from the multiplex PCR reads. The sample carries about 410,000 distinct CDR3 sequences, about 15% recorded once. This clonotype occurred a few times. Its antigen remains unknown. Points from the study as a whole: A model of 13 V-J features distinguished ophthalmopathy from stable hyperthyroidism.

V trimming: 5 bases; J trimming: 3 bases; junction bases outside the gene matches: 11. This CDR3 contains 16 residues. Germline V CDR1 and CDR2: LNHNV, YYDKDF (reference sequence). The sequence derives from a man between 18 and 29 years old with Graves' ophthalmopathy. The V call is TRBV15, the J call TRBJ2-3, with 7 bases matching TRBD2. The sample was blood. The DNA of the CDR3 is TGTGCCACCAGCGTGGGTCCAGGGAGGGGAACAGATACGCAGTATTTT. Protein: CATSVGPGRGTDTQYF.